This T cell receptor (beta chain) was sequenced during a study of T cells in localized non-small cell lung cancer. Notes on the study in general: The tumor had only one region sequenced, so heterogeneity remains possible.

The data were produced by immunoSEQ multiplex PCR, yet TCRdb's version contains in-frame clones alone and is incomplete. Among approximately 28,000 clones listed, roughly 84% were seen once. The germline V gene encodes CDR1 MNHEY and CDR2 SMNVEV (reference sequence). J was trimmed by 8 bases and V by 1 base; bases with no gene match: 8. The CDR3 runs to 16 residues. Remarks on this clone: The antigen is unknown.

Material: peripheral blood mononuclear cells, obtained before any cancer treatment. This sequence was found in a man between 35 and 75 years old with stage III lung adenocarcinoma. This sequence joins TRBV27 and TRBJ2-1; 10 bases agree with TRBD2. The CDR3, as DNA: TGTGCCAGCAGTTTATTGGCTAGCGGGAGTGGGGATGAGCAGTTCTTC. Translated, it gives CASSLLASGSGDEQFF.